These T cell receptor beta chains were read from a single sample in a study of T cell responses to AZD1222 COVID-19 vaccine. The repertoire was sequenced with immunoSEQ multiplex PCR; TCRdb's copy has only in-frame clones and lacks some. Among around 88,000 clones listed, about 90% were seen once. Sequenced material: peripheral blood, taken on day 0 of MenACWY control vaccination. The receptors were gathered from an adult in good health. Each CDR3 is given with its conserved first and last residue. Fields, in order: V gene, CDR3 length, J gene, D gene, clone size, CDR3 protein, CDR3 DNA. D genes are given only for firm matches. The size field is filled for only some rows; it gives once, few, many or a size class.

TRBV24-1,15,TRBJ2-5,NA,NA,CATSDPQGGQETQYF,TGTGCCACCAGTGATCCCCAAGGGGGGCAAGAGACCCAGTACTTC
TRBV6-5,15,TRBJ1-5,NA,NA,CASSYGGSRDQPQHF,TGTGCCAGCAGTTACGGGGGGAGTCGCGATCAGCCCCAGCATTTT
TRBV7-8,13,TRBJ2-7,NA,NA,CASSLSGLGEQYF,TGTGCCAGCAGCTTAAGTGGGTTGGGGGAGCAGTACTTC
TRBV30,14,TRBJ2-4,NA,NA,CAWSRGFGENIQYF,TGTGCCTGGAGTAGGGGGTTCGGTGAAAACATTCAGTACTTC
TRBV5-1,13,TRBJ2-1,NA,NA,CASSMGGEAPEFF,TGCGCCAGCAGCATGGGGGGCGAGGCTCCCGAGTTCTTC
TRBV5-8,14,TRBJ1-1,NA,NA,CASSFDTLNTEAFF,TGTGCCAGCAGCTTTGACACCTTGAACACTGAAGCTTTCTTT
TRBV6-5,16,TRBJ1-3,TRBD1,NA,CASSYDRGLLGNTIYF,TGTGCCAGCAGTTACGACAGGGGGCTTCTAGGAAACACCATATATTTT
TRBV29-1,9,TRBJ1-1,NA,NA,CSAGTEAFF,TGCAGCGCCGGCACTGAAGCTTTCTTT
TRBV4-2,19,TRBJ1-2,TRBD1,NA,CASSQDIPGQGNWGYGYTF,TGTGCCAGCAGCCAAGATATCCCGGGACAGGGAAACTGGGGCTATGGCTACACCTTC
TRBV28,13,TRBJ2-2,NA,NA,CASKWGNTGELFF,TGTGCCAGCAAATGGGGGAACACCGGGGAGCTGTTTTTT
TRBV6-4,18,TRBJ2-1,TRBD2,NA,CASSVNPSGPGSYNEQFF,TGTGCCAGCAGTGTAAACCCTAGCGGGCCCGGCTCCTACAATGAGCAGTTCTTC
TRBV5-1,13,TRBJ1-6,NA,once,CASSLDYNSPLHF,TGCGCCAGCAGCTTGGATTATAATTCACCCCTCCACTTT
TRBV19,13,TRBJ2-5,NA,NA,CASSILPQETQYF,TGTGCCAGTAGTATTCTACCACAAGAGACCCAGTACTTC
TRBV19,15,TRBJ2-3,TRBD2,NA,CASRKTSESTDTQYF,TGTGCCAGTAGAAAAACTAGCGAGAGCACAGATACGCAGTATTTT
TRBV4-3,16,TRBJ1-5,NA,NA,CASSQDWGVGNQPQHF,TGCGCCAGCAGCCAAGACTGGGGGGTAGGGAATCAGCCCCAGCATTTT
TRBV4-2,17,TRBJ1-6,NA,NA,CASSSGGGSSYNSPLHF,TGTGCCAGCAGCAGTGGAGGAGGGAGCTCCTATAATTCACCCCTCCACTTT
TRBV5-6,14,TRBJ1-6,NA,NA,CASSLGRASSPLHF,TGTGCCAGCAGCTTGGGACGGGCAAGTTCACCCCTCCACTTT
TRBV10-3,14,TRBJ2-3,TRBD1,NA,CAIRVTGRTDTQYF,TGTGCCATCAGGGTGACAGGGCGCACAGATACGCAGTATTTT
TRBV4-1,13,TRBJ1-4,NA,NA,CASSQVQNEKLFF,TGCGCCAGCAGCCAAGTGCAGAATGAAAAACTGTTTTTT
TRBV15,15,TRBJ2-1,NA,NA,CATSRSPQGEDEQFF,TGTGCCACCAGCAGATCCCCCCAGGGGGAGGATGAGCAGTTCTTC
TRBV21-1,18,TRBJ2-3,NA,NA,CASSKGDRDRGVSDTQYF,TGTGCCAGCAGCAAAGGGGACCGGGACAGGGGGGTGTCAGATACGCAGTATTTT
TRBV6-5,14,TRBJ2-7,TRBD1,NA,CASSREGAMYEQYF,TGTGCCAGCAGCCGTGAGGGGGCTATGTACGAGCAGTACTTC
TRBV6-2/TRBV6-3,13,TRBJ1-1,TRBD1,NA,CASSSQGVPIGFF,TGTGCCAGCAGTTCGCAGGGGGTCCCAATCGGTTTCTTT
TRBV6-1,13,TRBJ1-1,NA,NA,CASSDIQNTEAFF,TGTGCCAGCAGTGACATACAGAACACTGAAGCTTTCTTT
TRBV19,17,TRBJ2-1,NA,NA,CASSIGFAAVSYNEQFF,TGTGCCAGTAGTATAGGGTTCGCGGCGGTCTCCTACAATGAGCAGTTCTTC
TRBV6-5,14,TRBJ1-4,NA,NA,CASRPGRGNEKLFF,TGTGCCAGCAGACCAGGGCGGGGGAATGAAAAACTGTTTTTT
TRBV11-2,14,TRBJ1-5,TRBD1,NA,CASSLGQGNQPQHF,TGTGCCAGCAGCTTGGGACAGGGGAATCAGCCCCAGCATTTT
TRBV5-1,16,TRBJ2-5,TRBD1,NA,CASSFPDRGVEETQYF,TGCGCCAGCAGCTTTCCCGACAGGGGTGTAGAAGAGACCCAGTACTTC
TRBV28,14,TRBJ1-5,NA,once,CASSRAGSGQPQHF,TGTGCCAGCAGCCGAGCGGGTTCGGGACAGCCCCAGCATTTT
TRBV4-3,17,TRBJ1-2,NA,once,CASSQDRSGTRGYGYTF,TGCGCCAGCAGCCAAGATCGCTCAGGGACCCGCGGATATGGCTACACCTTC
TRBV11-2,13,TRBJ2-7,TRBD1,few,CASSVGQGYEQYF,TGTGCCAGCAGCGTCGGACAGGGCTACGAGCAGTACTTC
TRBV7-9,13,TRBJ1-5,NA,NA,CASSPGFNQPQHF,TGTGCCAGCAGCCCGGGTTTCAATCAGCCCCAGCATTTT
TRBV5-6,15,TRBJ1-1,TRBD1,NA,CASSLRQGRKTEAFF,TGTGCCAGCAGCTTGAGACAGGGTAGGAAGACTGAAGCTTTCTTT
TRBV3-1/TRBV3-2,12,TRBJ2-7,TRBD2,NA,CASSHSSGGLYF,TGTGCCAGCAGCCATTCTAGCGGGGGACTGTACTTC
TRBV7-9,16,TRBJ1-1,TRBD1,NA,CASTRFGGQMNTEAFF,TGTGCCAGCACCCGTTTCGGGGGACAGATGAACACTGAAGCTTTCTTT
TRBV7-2,15,TRBJ2-2,NA,once,CASSLVGRNTGELFF,TGTGCCAGCAGCTTAGTTGGTCGGAACACCGGGGAGCTGTTTTTT
TRBV30,13,TRBJ1-3,NA,NA,CAWSENSGNTIYF,TGTGCCTGGAGTGAGAATTCTGGAAACACCATATATTTT
TRBV3-1/TRBV3-2,14,TRBJ2-7,NA,NA,CASSGYSGTYEQYF,TGTGCCAGCAGCGGATATAGCGGAACCTACGAGCAGTACTTC
TRBV29-1,14,TRBJ2-3,NA,NA,CSVEIGTSLQGQYF,TGCAGCGTTGAAATAGGGACTTCCTTACAAGGGCAGTATTTT
TRBV11-2,14,TRBJ1-2,NA,NA,CASSLESGGYGYTF,TGTGCCAGCAGCTTAGAATCGGGGGGCTATGGCTACACCTTC
TRBV2,16,TRBJ1-2,TRBD1,NA,CASLATGTELNYGYTF,TGTGCCAGCTTGGCCACCGGGACAGAACTTAACTATGGCTACACCTTC
TRBV30,14,TRBJ2-2,NA,NA,CAWKTNPNTGELFF,TGTGCCTGGAAAACCAACCCAAACACCGGGGAGCTGTTTTTT
TRBV10-3,13,TRBJ2-7,NA,few,CAISDYGTYEQYF,TGTGCCATCAGTGATTACGGAACCTACGAGCAGTACTTC
TRBV10-3,15,TRBJ1-2,NA,NA,CAISESEQTYYGYTF,TGTGCCATCAGTGAGTCCGAGCAGACCTACTATGGCTACACCTTC
TRBV19,17,TRBJ2-1,NA,NA,CASSIWASPSSYNEQFF,TGTGCCAGTAGTATTTGGGCCAGTCCGAGCTCCTACAATGAGCAGTTCTTC
TRBV25-1,14,TRBJ2-7,NA,NA,CASSTDNNAYEQYF,TGTGCCAGCAGTACAGATAATAACGCCTACGAGCAGTACTTC
TRBV6-5,13,TRBJ1-1,NA,NA,CASSYAGNTEAFF,TGTGCCAGCAGTTACGCAGGGAACACTGAAGCTTTCTTT
TRBV3-1/TRBV3-2,16,TRBJ2-1,NA,once,CASSQDKVVSYNEQFF,TGTGCCAGCAGCCAAGATAAGGTCGTCTCCTACAATGAGCAGTTCTTC
TRBV6-5,13,TRBJ1-4,TRBD1,NA,CASEQGANEKLFF,TGTGCCAGCGAACAGGGGGCTAATGAAAAACTGTTTTTT
TRBV5-1,17,TRBJ2-3,TRBD2,NA,CASSLGIAGGSTDTQYF,TGCGCCAGCAGCTTGGGGATAGCGGGGGGTAGCACAGATACGCAGTATTTT
TRBV7-9,15,TRBJ1-2,NA,NA,CASSLGGRESNGYTF,TGTGCCAGCAGCTTAGGGGGCAGGGAGTCGAATGGCTACACCTTC
TRBV5-1,15,TRBJ1-2,TRBD1,NA,CASSLIGQGAGGYTF,TGCGCCAGCAGCTTGATAGGACAGGGGGCAGGTGGCTACACCTTC
TRBV9,14,TRBJ1-2,TRBD1,once,CASSVQGDSNGYTF,TGTGCCAGCAGCGTCCAGGGGGACAGCAATGGCTACACCTTC
TRBV7-8,15,TRBJ1-6,TRBD1,once,CASSVQGAAGSPLHF,TGTGCCAGCAGCGTACAGGGGGCGGCGGGTTCACCCCTCCACTTT
TRBV10-3,16,TRBJ2-1,TRBD1,NA,CAISESTGGSIDEQFF,TGTGCCATCAGTGAGTCCACAGGGGGCAGTATCGATGAGCAGTTCTTC
TRBV28,16,TRBJ1-1,TRBD1,NA,CASSSRTGTTNTEAFF,TGTGCCAGCAGTTCACGGACAGGAACTACAAACACTGAAGCTTTCTTT
TRBV14,17,TRBJ2-1,TRBD1,once,CASSHPDRGGSYNEQFF,TGTGCCAGCAGCCATCCCGACAGGGGCGGCTCCTACAATGAGCAGTTCTTC
TRBV2,13,TRBJ1-2,NA,NA,CASSGLRANGYTF,TGTGCCAGCAGTGGATTGCGCGCGAATGGCTACACCTTC
TRBV20-1,11,TRBJ2-3,NA,NA,CSASDTDTQYF,TGCAGTGCTTCCGACACAGATACGCAGTATTTT